This paragraph reports one TCR beta chain. This clonotype was seen ten or more times. Its binding antigen is unknown. Within one base of it there is no much larger clone, and no base qualities were kept. The entry originates in a study of response to subunit inactivated influenza vaccine (dated by TCRdb to between 2018 and 2020). Context from the whole study: Deep quantitative T cell receptor repertoire profiling was used in the study to track responses to a trivalent subunit inactivated influenza vaccine. Paper-wide results and their limitations: The authors suggested that each seasonal influenza vaccination may recruit only a limited number of new T cells.

The germline V gene sets CDR1 to MGHRA and CDR2 to YSYEKL. The CDR3 runs 14 amino acids, cysteine and phenylalanine included. Only the CDR3 region is kept as DNA, spanning 42 bases read in frame from base 1. The V end loses 0 bases and the J end loses 9 bases, and a stretch of 12 bases separates them. This specimen's time point label, interpreted: 45 days after influenza vaccine administration. The library relied on RT-PCR. Instrument on record: Illumina HiSeq 2500. TCRdb reran the public reads through fastp at Q25 and MiXCR, keeping productive beta chains. When rows share a CDR3 protein, they turn into one entry using the most common DNA and genes. The sample yields around 500,000 distinct CDR3 sequences; 10% to 11% were counted once. Of the sample, 10% to 15% falls within the top ten clones.

The sample in question was PBMCs from blood, obtained more than 35 days after vaccination. Recombination linked TRBV4-1 to TRBJ2-1; matching of 5 bases hints at TRBD1 as the D gene. The sequence derives from a man aged 50 to 60 who received an inactivated influenza vaccine. Donor details come from another sample of the same person, matched by shared clones. The DNA reads as follows: TGCGCCAGCAGCCAAGAAGGGGTCTGGGGTGAGCAGTTCTTC. The encoded protein is CASSQEGVWGEQFF.